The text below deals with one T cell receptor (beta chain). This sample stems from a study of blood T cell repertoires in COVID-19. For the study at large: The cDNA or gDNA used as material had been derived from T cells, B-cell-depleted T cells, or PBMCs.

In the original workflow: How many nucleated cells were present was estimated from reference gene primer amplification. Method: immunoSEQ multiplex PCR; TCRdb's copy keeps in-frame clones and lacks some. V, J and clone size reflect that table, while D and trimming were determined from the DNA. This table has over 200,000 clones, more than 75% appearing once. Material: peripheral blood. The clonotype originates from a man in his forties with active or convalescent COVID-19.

The chain's CDR3 is CASPGGGASGNTIYF. The CDR3 coding sequence is TGTGCCAGCCCGGGAGGGGGGGCCTCTGGAAACACCATATATTTT. This chain connects TRBV11-2 to TRBJ1-3; maybe TRBD1 (6 bases). In germline, CDR1 is SGHAT, CDR2 FQNNGV. The CDR3 loop spans 15 amino acids. V gave up 8 bases and J gave up 0 bases, with 14 bases separating them. Together with reference TRBV11-2 and TRBJ1-3, the CDR3 gives the full variable domain: EAGVAQSPRYKIIEKRQSVAFWCNPISGHATLYWYQQILGQGPKLLIQFQNNGVVDDSQLPKDRFSAERLKGVDSTLKIQPAKLEDSAVYLCASPGGGASGNTIYFGEGSWLTVV.